This passage covers 5 T cell receptor beta chains from one sample sequenced in a study of T cells in placental villitis. The study, taken as a whole, reports: Compared with controls at roughly 0.0059, villitis of unknown etiology placentae showed median clonality around 0.055.

Which antigens these TCRs recognize remains unknown. The immunoSEQ assay was v4. The assay was immunoSEQ multiplex PCR, and TCRdb's table has in-frame clones only and misses some. The data hold more than 800 clones, with 87% observed a single time. Sample: placental tissue containing maternal and fetal cells. These TCRs come from a human patient with villitis of unknown etiology; the placental T cells may come from both mother and fetus.

The chain has TRBV15 and TRBJ2-7; TRBD2 is a possible D gene (5 bases). The CDR3 consists of 16 residues. CDR1 is LNHNV and CDR2 is YYDKDF in the germline V gene (reference sequence). Trimming pared 3 bases from V and 2 bases from J, leaving 17 bases between. This CDR3 is CATSRALTAATYEQYF. The DNA for the CDR3 is TGTGCCACCAGCAGGGCCCTTACAGCGGCCACCTACGAGCAGTACTTC.

The V and J genes are TRBV6-5 and TRBJ1-2; 7 nucleotides match TRBD1. V was pared by 6 bases and J by 0 bases, with 4 bases of the junction left unmatched. Germline V lookup: CDR1 MNHEY, CDR2 SVGAGI. The length of the CDR3 is 14 residues. Here the CDR3 DNA reads TGTGCCAGCAGCTGGGACAGACCTAACTATGGCTACACCTTC. It codes for CASSWDRPNYGYTF.

The V call is TRBV19, the J call TRBJ2-7; maybe TRBD1 (6 bases). CDR1 and CDR2 from the germline V gene are LNHDA and SQIVND (reference sequence). V lost 10 bases and J lost 2, with 9 bases in between. The CDR3 is made up of 11 amino acids. CDR3 sequence reads: CATGTTYEQYF. In DNA form, the CDR3 reads TGTGCCACCGGGACAACCTACGAGCAGTACTTC.

V gene TRBV25-1 combines with J gene TRBJ1-4; 10 nucleotides line up with TRBD1. CDR1 is MGHDK, CDR2 SYGVNS, per germline. V was pared by 4 bases and J by 8 bases, with 7 bases of the junction left unmatched. This CDR3 contains 15 residues. CDR3 in amino acids: CASSVRDRGYEKLFF. The CDR3 DNA reads TGTGCCAGCAGTGTTCGGGACAGGGGTTACGAAAAACTGTTTTTT.

The genes are TRBV12-3 or TRBV12-4 and TRBJ1-4; D is unresolved. The V and J ends lost 3 bases and 4 bases respectively, with 6 bases between them. This CDR3 contains 13 residues. As DNA, the CDR3 is TGTGCCAGCAGTTTCGGAGTTAATGAAAAACTGTTTTTT. This sequence encodes CASSFGVNEKLFF.